This T cell receptor (beta chain) came from a study of breast tumors, draining lymph nodes, adjacent tissues. Axillary draining lymph nodes of breast cancer patients supplied the node samples. Germline loops: CDR1 SGHRS, CDR2 YFSETQ. CDR3 length equals 13 residues. Trimming cost V 6 bases and J 0 bases, with 6 bases left between them. MiXCR, applied by TCRdb to the multiplex PCR reads, yields one record per CDR3 protein. The sample lists fewer than 85,000 distinct CDR3 sequences, roughly 20% occurring once. This clonotype was seen ten or more times. The genes are TRBV5-1 and TRBJ2-2; no firm D call. Sequencing used axillary lymph node tissue. This TCR was recovered from a female donor with breast cancer. Some clones in this sample may be carry-over from other donors' samples. The chain's CDR3 is CASKTPNTGELFF. Here the CDR3 DNA reads TGCGCCAGCAAAACACCGAACACCGGGGAGCTGTTTTTT.